A single sample is the source of the 14 T cell receptor beta chains below, sequenced in a study of T cell responses to AZD1222 COVID-19 vaccine. Clones were read by immunoSEQ multiplex PCR, and TCRdb kept only the in-frame ones, dropping some. Here the sample spans more than 250,000 clones, about 92% being singletons. The specimen comprised peripheral blood, sampled on day 0 of AZD1222 vaccination. These receptors were taken from an adult in good health.

J is TRBJ1-3 and V is TRBV9, with D maybe TRBD1 (5 bases). This CDR3 contains 15 residues. Germline CDR1 reads SGDLS; CDR2 reads YYNGEE. Trimming shortened V by 4 bases and J by 2 bases, and 13 bases separated the two germline ends. The CDR3 sequence is CASSTAGTTGNTIYF. The DNA for the CDR3 is TGTGCCAGCAGCACCGCAGGGACCACTGGAAACACCATATATTTT.

The chain is built from TRBV2 and TRBJ1-5; D not resolved. V gave up 6 bases and J gave up 3 bases, with 9 bases separating them. This CDR3 is built from 13 residues. Germline V CDR1 and CDR2: SNHLY, FYNNEI. The CDR3 here is CASRTEPNQPQHF. DNA of the CDR3: TGTGCCAGCAGGACCGAACCCAATCAGCCCCAGCATTTT. The full variable domain, with the rest looked up from reference TRBV2 and TRBJ1-5, is EPEVTQTPSHQVTQMGQEVILRCVPISNHLYFYWYRQILGQKVEFLVSFYNNEISEKSEIFDDQFSVERPDGSNFTLKIRSTKLEDSAMYFCASRTEPNQPQHFGDGTRLSIL.

V is TRBV6-2 or TRBV6-3 and J is TRBJ1-1, with D tentatively TRBD1 (5 bases). The CDR3 loop spans 15 amino acids. The germline CDR1 and CDR2 sequences are MNHEY and SVGEGT. Trimming shortened V by 4 bases and J by 2 bases, and 14 bases separated the two germline ends. CDR3 coding DNA: TGTGCCAGCAGTTCCCCCAAGACAGTAAACACTGAAGCTTTCTTT. This translates into CASSSPKTVNTEAFF.

J is TRBJ2-7 and V is TRBV28; unclear D gene. Germline-derived CDR1 and CDR2 are MDHEN and SYDVKM. The CDR3 runs to 15 residues. With 2 bases removed from V and 0 bases from J, the gap between germline ends came to 11 bases. The CDR3 DNA reads as TGTGCCAGCAGTTTACTCCCCAGGAACTCCTACGAGCAGTACTTC. Amino acid sequence: CASSLLPRNSYEQYF.

A single count supports this clone. V is TRBV27 and J is TRBJ2-1, with D perhaps TRBD1 or TRBD2 (6 bases each). The V end lost 3 bases, the J end lost 7 bases, and 22 bases lay between the germline ends. CDR1 is MNHEY, CDR2 SMNVEV, per germline (reference sequence). The CDR3 sequence is 17 residues long. CDR3 sequence reads: CASSFGRGWRGENEQFF. The CDR3, as DNA: TGTGCCAGCAGTTTTGGAAGGGGTTGGAGGGGGGAGAATGAGCAGTTCTTC.

V usage is TRBV11-2 and J usage is TRBJ2-1; 7 bases align to TRBD2. The CDR3 is 14 amino acids. The germline V gene encodes CDR1 SGHAT and CDR2 FQNNGV. For the CDR3, the DNA is TGTGCTTCCACAGGAGGGAGGGATTACAATGAGCAGTTCTTC. Its translation is CASTGGRDYNEQFF.

The chain combines TRBV6-2 or TRBV6-3 with TRBJ2-7; TRBD1 aligns across 8 bases. Trimming took 2 bases from V and 5 from J; bases not matched to a gene: 5. The CDR3 consists of 14 residues. Germline CDR1 is MNHEY and CDR2 is SVGEGT. The CDR3 nucleotides read TGTGCCAGCAGTTACCGGGGACAGGTCGACGAGCAGTACTTC. This codes for CASSYRGQVDEQYF.

The genes are TRBV2 and TRBJ2-7; tentative D call: TRBD1 (5 bases). Germline V gives CDR1 SNHLY, CDR2 FYNNEI. Deletions cut 6 bases from V and 4 bases from J, with 19 bases between. The CDR3 contains 15 residues. Written as DNA, the CDR3 is TGTGCCAGCAGACCCCGTTTAGGTGACAGATACGAGCAGTACTTC. It yields the protein CASRPRLGDRYEQYF.

This chain uses TRBV28 with TRBJ1-2, with D perhaps TRBD1 (5 bases). Trimming left V 7 bases short and J 8 bases short, with 14 bases between. The CDR3 loop spans 12 amino acids. Germline V gene data show CDR1 as MDHEN and CDR2 as SYDVKM. The CDR3 reads CASTPGVGGYTF. In DNA, the CDR3 is TGTGCCAGCACCCCGGGGGTCGGGGGCTACACCTTC.

The CDR3 DNA reads as TGCGCCAGCAGCTTGGAGGATAACTATGGCTACACCTTC. Translating gives CASSLEDNYGYTF. V gene TRBV5-1 combines with J gene TRBJ1-2; D is uncertain. This CDR3 spans 13 amino acids. Trimming pared 0 bases from V and 1 base from J, leaving 4 bases between. Germline CDR1 is SGHRS and CDR2 is YFSETQ.

This chain connects TRBV18 to TRBJ2-7; either TRBD1 or TRBD2 may fit D (5 bases each). CDR3 length: 14 residues. Trimming left V 6 bases short and J 4 bases short, with 16 bases between. CDR1 and CDR2 from the germline V gene are KGHSH and LQKENI. The DNA for the CDR3 is TGTGCCAGCTCCCCCGGACGGGGCGGATACGAGCAGTACTTC. Residues: CASSPGRGGYEQYF.

V gene TRBV6-2 or TRBV6-3 combines with J gene TRBJ1-1; D possibly corresponds to TRBD1 (5 bases). The CDR3 is 16 residues long. Trimming shortened V by 4 bases and J by 2 bases, and 17 bases separated the two germline ends. Per germline, CDR1 MNHEY and CDR2 SVGEGT. DNA for the CDR3: TGTGCCAGCAGTTCCCCCTACAGGAAACTTAACACTGAAGCTTTCTTT. This encodes CASSSPYRKLNTEAFF.

The rearrangement uses TRBV10-3 and TRBJ1-6, with D tentatively TRBD1 (6 bases). The CDR3 is 13 residues long. V was pared by 4 bases and J by 7 bases, with 8 bases between. Germline lookup yields CDR1 ENHRY and CDR2 SYGVKD. The CDR3 here is CAISVDRNSPLHF. The CDR3 DNA reads TGTGCCATCAGTGTAGACAGGAATTCACCCCTCCACTTT.

V gene TRBV6-5 combines with J gene TRBJ2-3; D is unresolved. Germline V gene sequence: CDR1 MNHEY, CDR2 SVGAGI. The CDR3 loop spans 11 amino acids. V lost 0 bases to trimming and J lost 8 bases, with 3 bases between them. The CDR3 protein is CASSYSGTQYF. The CDR3 nucleotides are TGTGCCAGCAGTTACTCGGGTACGCAGTATTTT.